This section outlines one T cell receptor beta chain sequence together with its context. The sample is drawn from a study of CD8+ T cells in alopecia areata. J lost 6 bases, V lost 3 bases, and 6 bases had no gene match. Germline CDR1 and CDR2: SQVTM and ANQGSEA. The CDR3 is 14 amino acids. Reverse transcription of extracted RNA yielded cDNA, which provided the sequencing template. The table came from immunoSEQ multiplex PCR; TCRdb's copy has only in-frame clones and leaves some out. The sample includes 160,000 or so clones, approximately 70% of them seen just once. Sequenced here: CD8+ T cells sorted from blood, sampled at week 0. The chain combines TRBV29-1 with TRBJ2-7; 12 bases match TRBD2. This sequence was found in a human donor with alopecia areata. CDR3 loop: CSVDASGGAGEQYF. The CDR3 DNA reads TGCAGCGTTGATGCTAGCGGGGGGGCTGGCGAGCAGTACTTC.